This T cell receptor beta chain originates from a study of immune characterization of retroperitoneal liposarcoma (dated by TCRdb to the late 2010s). Libraries were built with PCR. Sequencer: NextSeq 500. TCRdb redid the processing of the public reads, applying fastp at Q25 and MiXCR, and retained in-frame beta chains. Each record represents a unique CDR3 protein, reported with the most common genes and DNA among its rows. The sample table lists some 9,600 distinct CDR3 sequences, under 30% of them with a count of one. Around 20% of the sample is held by the ten biggest clonotypes. The germline V gene specifies SGDLS as CDR1 and YYNGEE as CDR2. The CDR3 has 16 amino acids, counting the end cysteine and phenylalanine. Only the CDR3 region is kept as DNA, spanning 48 bases read in frame from base 1. After removal of 0 bases from V and 11 bases from J, the junction retains 15 bases not matched to a gene.

Turning to this clonotype: Its antigen specificity is not known. Base qualities are not recorded, but no much larger clone differs from it by a single base.

This sequence was found in a male donor with retroperitoneal liposarcoma. Sequenced sample: blood. The chain uses TRBV9 and TRBJ2-5; 8 bases in between match TRBD1. The sequenced DNA: TGTGCCAGCAGCGTAGGGGGGCAGGGGGCAGGCAATGAGCAGTACTTC. This translates into CASSVGGQGAGNEQYF.